Listed below are T cell receptor beta chains from one sample, sequenced in a study of T cell repertoires in cytomegalovirus infection. TCRdb independently ran MiXCR on the reads; one entry per CDR3 protein. Of about 770,000 distinct CDR3 sequences in the sample, just under 30% are singletons; the top ten hold approximately 14%. For these TCRs, the target antigens are not known. The sequencing here drew on cultured CD8+ T cells from PBMCs, taken from culture after CMV antigen stimulation. Receptor source: a human donor in good health (CMV status not recorded). Some clones in this sample may be carry-over from other donors' samples. The CDR3 runs from the conserved cysteine through the conserved F or W. The D gene is left open where the match is weak. Clone size is given for some rows only: seen once, a few or many times, or a class if the clone is expanded.

>TRBJ1-1|TRBV7-9|.|.
TGTGCCAGCAGCTTAGGCTCGACGGTTTACACTGAAGCTTTCTTT
CASSLGSTVYTEAFF
>TRBJ2-1|TRBV7-2|many|TRBD1
TGTGCCAGCAGCTCCCCAGGGGGCGGTGACAATGAGCAGTTCTTC
CASSSPGGGDNEQFF
>TRBJ2-1|TRBV6-1|.|TRBD1
TGTGCCAGCAGTGAACAGGGGGCCACTCGCTACAATGAGCAGTTCTTC
CASSEQGATRYNEQFF
>TRBJ2-3|TRBV5-1|few|TRBD2
TGCGCCAGCAGTTTCAGCGGGGTTTTTAACACAGATACGCAGTATTTT
CASSFSGVFNTDTQYF
>TRBJ2-1|TRBV7-9|few|.
TGTGCCAGCAGCCCCCAGCAGTTCTTC
CASSPQQFF
>TRBJ2-7|TRBV5-8|.|.
TGTGCCAGCAGACTCAGGGTGGGGGAGCAGTACTTC
CASRLRVGEQYF
>TRBJ2-7|TRBV14|.|.
TGTGCCAGCAGCCATGAGGGTCTCGAGCAGTACTTC
CASSHEGLEQYF
>TRBJ1-1|TRBV7-6|.|.
TGTGCCAGCAGCTTATCGACACGTACTGAAGCTTTCTTT
CASSLSTRTEAFF
>TRBJ2-3|TRBV7-4|few|.
TGTGCCAGCAGCTCGAAGAAGGATACGCAGTATTTT
CASSSKKDTQYF
>TRBJ2-5|TRBV7-2|many|.
TGTGCCAGCAGCTTAAAGGGGTGGGAGAGACAGTCGGAGACCCAGTACTTC
CASSLKGWERQSETQYF
>TRBJ1-1|TRBV24-1|once|TRBD1
TGTGCCACCAGTCCGGGACAGGGGAGACGGACTGAAGCTTTCTTT
CATSPGQGRRTEAFF
>TRBJ2-1|TRBV27|.|.
TGTGCCAGCAGTTTACTCTCGGCGCAGGGAGGCAATGAGCAGTTCTTC
CASSLLSAQGGNEQFF
>TRBJ2-1|TRBV7-9|many|TRBD2
TGTGCCAGCAGCTTAGTCGGGGGGGCCGGCAATGAGCAGTTCTTC
CASSLVGGAGNEQFF
>TRBJ2-5|TRBV4-3|.|TRBD2
TGCGCCAGCAGCCAATGGGGGGGGTATCAAGAGACCCAGTACTTC
CASSQWGGYQETQYF
>TRBJ2-1|TRBV6-6|.|.
TGTGCCAGCATTGTCGCATTTGAGCAGTTCTTC
CASIVAFEQFF
>TRBJ2-3|TRBV11-2|.|TRBD1
TGTGCCAGCAGCTTAGATCGGACAGGGGCCTCCACAGATACGCAGTATTTT
CASSLDRTGASTDTQYF
>TRBJ2-7|TRBV7-9|.|TRBD2
TGTGCCAGCAGCTCCCTAGCGGGGGCCGCCTACGAGCAGTACTTC
CASSSLAGAAYEQYF
>TRBJ2-2|TRBV5-1|.|.
TGCGCCAGCAGCTTTGGACCAACGGGGACCGGGGAGCTGTTTTTT
CASSFGPTGTGELFF
>TRBJ2-7|TRBV7-6|many|.
TGTGCCAGCAGCTTCGACAGTCTCAACGAGCAGTACTTC
CASSFDSLNEQYF
>TRBJ2-1|TRBV4-1|few|.
TGCGCCAGCAGCCCAAGTAGTGTGGCAGAGCCCTACAATGAGCAGTTCTTC
CASSPSSVAEPYNEQFF